The 28 T cell receptor beta chains listed next were all sequenced from one sample in a study of control samples from healthy donors and cancer patients. TCRdb's copy holds only in-frame clones and misses some; the assay was immunoSEQ multiplex PCR. The data hold just over 150,000 clones, with approximately 90% observed a single time. Sequenced sample: blood. Receptors originate from a man younger than 40 in good health.

The chain employs TRBV24-1 and TRBJ2-1; the match to TRBD2 covers 13 bases. The CDR3 is 15 amino acids. V lost 4 bases, J lost 11 bases, and 7 bases stayed unmatched. The germline V gene encodes CDR1 KGHDR and CDR2 SFDVKD. DNA of the CDR3: TGTGCCACCAGTGACATCAGACTAGCGGGGGGTCAGCAGTTCTTC. Protein: CATSDIRLAGGQQFF.

The V gene is TRBV12-3 or TRBV12-4, the J gene TRBJ2-4; D is unclear. The CDR3 extends over 13 amino acids. The V gene lost 6 bases and the J gene lost 2 bases, with 8 bases spanning the gap. The CDR3 loop is CASRKGSKNIQYF. CDR3 coding DNA: TGTGCCAGCAGAAAGGGTTCCAAAAACATTCAGTACTTC.

The chain is built from TRBV5-1 and TRBJ2-1; D is possibly TRBD1 (7 bases). The CDR3 extends over 15 amino acids. V lost 4 bases to trimming and J lost 7 bases, with 18 bases between them. Germline V gene sequence: CDR1 SGHRS, CDR2 YFSETQ. The CDR3 nucleotides are TGCGCCAGCAGCCGAGAAGGCAGGGGGGAGAATGAGCAGTTCTTC. Residues: CASSREGRGENEQFF.

The CDR3 nucleotides are TGTGCCAGCAGTGTCGGACAGGGGGCCGGGGCAGATACGCAGTATTTT. Its protein product is CASSVGQGAGADTQYF. The rearrangement links TRBV6-1 to TRBJ2-3; 11 nucleotides line up with TRBD1. CDR1 is MNHNS, CDR2 SASEGT, per germline. With V trimmed by 4 bases and J by 4 bases, 7 bases remained unmatched. This CDR3 has 16 residues.

Details on this clone: Additional DNA sequences in this sample encode the identical CDR3. The chain joins TRBV10-2 to TRBJ2-1; D not resolved. CDR1 is WSHSY and CDR2 is SAAADI in the germline V gene. This CDR3 comprises 10 residues. The germline V and J ends were trimmed by 8 bases and 7 bases, with 6 bases remaining between them. The CDR3 here is CASGSNEQFF. The CDR3 DNA follows: TGCGCCAGCGGGTCAAATGAGCAGTTCTTC.

This clone was detected only once. The chain carries TRBV18 and TRBJ1-4; a weak D match, TRBD1 (5 bases). Trimming cost V 0 bases and J 7 bases, with 12 bases left between them. The V gene's germline CDR1 is KGHSH and CDR2 LQKENI. The CDR3 sequence is 15 residues long. The CDR3 protein is CASSPPARAGEKLFF. CDR3 sequence (DNA): TGTGCCAGCTCACCACCGGCCAGGGCGGGTGAAAAACTGTTTTTT.

The chain couples TRBV5-5 to TRBJ1-2; 9 bases match TRBD1. The V gene's germline CDR1 is SGHKS and CDR2 YYEKEE (reference sequence). The CDR3 totals 16 residues. Trimming cost V 0 bases and J 6 bases; bases outside gene matches: 9. The CDR3 loop is CASSLENGQGMDGYTF. In DNA form, the CDR3 reads TGTGCCAGCAGCTTGGAAAACGGACAGGGGATGGATGGCTACACCTTC.

This chain links TRBV7-3 with TRBJ2-2; 8 bases agree with TRBD2. The CDR3 extends over 17 amino acids. CDR1 and CDR2 from the germline V gene are SGHTA and FQGTGA. After removal of 1 base from V and 4 bases from J, the junction contained 8 bases not matched to a gene. The CDR3 sequence is CASSLNCLGGGTGELFF. The CDR3 region has the DNA TGTGCCAGCAGCTTAAATTGTCTCGGGGGGGGCACCGGGGAGCTGTTTTTT.

This chain links TRBV19 with TRBJ1-5, with 7 bases identical to TRBD1. V gave up 9 bases and J gave up 6 bases; unmatched junction bases: 5. This CDR3 comprises 12 residues. Germline V lookup: CDR1 LNHDA, CDR2 SQIVND (reference sequence). CDR3 DNA sequence: TGTGCCAGCCGGGGACAGATTCAGCCCCAGCATTTT. Encoded protein: CASRGQIQPQHF.

This rearrangement joins TRBV3-1 (or the pseudogene TRBV3-2) to TRBJ2-7; D is perhaps TRBD1 (8 bases). Germline CDR1 LGHDT, CDR2 YNNKEL (reference sequence). There are 15 residues in the CDR3. Trimming removed 6 bases at V and 7 bases at J, with 22 bases between. The CDR3 nucleotides read TGTGCCAGCAGACAGGGGGGGACAGCCCCGGGGGAGCAGTACTTC. Translated: CASRQGGTAPGEQYF.

The V call is TRBV6-5, the J call TRBJ2-1, with 8 bases matching TRBD2. Germline V lookup: CDR1 MNHEY, CDR2 SVGAGI. There are 14 residues in the CDR3. Trimming cost V 10 bases and J 15 bases; bases outside gene matches: 20. CDR3 in DNA: TGTGCCACCTCCCACCCGGGACTAGAGGCTTTCTGGTTCTTC. As protein: CATSHPGLEAFWFF.

The rearrangement links TRBV5-8 to TRBJ1-5; D is ambiguous. Germline lookup yields CDR1 SGHTS and CDR2 YDEGEE. Between the trimmed V and J ends, which lost 2 bases and 4 bases, there was a span of 10 bases. This CDR3 spans 14 amino acids. The CDR3 DNA is TGTGCCAGCAGCTTTTGGGATCTAAATCAGCCCCAGCATTTT. This translates into CASSFWDLNQPQHF.

This chain uses TRBV11-1 with TRBJ2-7, with TRBD1 as a possible D gene (6 bases). The CDR3 loop spans 14 amino acids. The germline V and J ends were trimmed by 3 bases and 3 bases, with 12 bases remaining between them. CDR1 is SGHAT, CDR2 FQDESV, per germline (reference sequence). This CDR3 reads CASSFKDSFYEQYF. CDR3 nucleotide sequence: TGTGCCAGCAGCTTCAAGGACAGCTTCTACGAGCAGTACTTC. Together with reference TRBV11-1 and TRBJ2-7, the CDR3 gives the full variable domain: EAEVAQSPRYKITEKSQAVAFWCDPISGHATLYWYRQILGQGPELLVQFQDESVVDDSQLPKDRFSAERLKGVDSTLKIQPAELGDSAMYLCASSFKDSFYEQYFGPGTRLTVT.

The chain is built from TRBV28 and TRBJ2-4; 7 positions match TRBD1. CDR3 length: 12 amino acids. Germline lookup yields CDR1 MDHEN and CDR2 SYDVKM. Trimming removed 10 bases from V and 8 bases from J; junction bases left unmatched: 8. This chain's CDR3 is CATAQGTHIQYF. The CDR3 DNA reads TGTGCCACCGCACAGGGGACCCACATTCAGTACTTC.

The V call is TRBV3-1 (or the pseudogene TRBV3-2), the J call TRBJ1-6, with D uncertain. The CDR3 contains 18 residues. Trimming left V 1 base short and J 6 bases short, with 19 bases between. Germline CDR1 is LGHDT and CDR2 is YNNKEL (reference sequence). The CDR3 region has the DNA TGTGCCAGCAGCCAAGGTAAAGGGTGGCAGACCCTTAATTCACCCCTCCACTTT. It is translated as CASSQGKGWQTLNSPLHF.

The chain joins TRBV6-2 or TRBV6-3 to TRBJ2-3, with D possibly being TRBD2 (6 bases). CDR1 is MNHEY and CDR2 is SVGEGT in the germline V gene. V lost 5 bases, J lost 0 bases, and 12 bases lay in between. The CDR3 contains 15 residues. CDR3 residues: CASSRGDASTDTQYF. The CDR3 DNA reads TGTGCCAGCAGTCGCGGGGATGCTAGCACAGATACGCAGTATTTT.

The V gene is TRBV28, the J gene TRBJ1-6; no clear D gene. The CDR3 contains 11 residues. The ends were cut back, 1 base at V and 11 bases at J, with 3 bases in the middle. Germline V lookup: CDR1 MDHEN, CDR2 SYDVKM. The CDR3: CASSLSPPLHF. The CDR3 DNA reads as TGTGCCAGCAGTTTATCCCCACCCCTCCACTTT. The full variable domain, rest sourced from reference TRBV28 and TRBJ1-6, is DVKVTQSSRYLVKRTGEKVFLECVQDMDHENMFWYRQDPGLGLRLIYFSYDVKMKEKGDIPEGYSVSREKKERFSLILESASTNQTSMYLCASSLSPPLHFGNGTRLTVT.

In DNA form, the CDR3 reads TGTGCCAGCAGTCCCATCACAGGGACCGAGCAGTACTTC. Protein sequence: CASSPITGTEQYF. The rearrangement joins TRBV12-3 or TRBV12-4 to TRBJ2-7; possible D gene TRBD1, 6 bases. V lost 5 bases to trimming and J lost 6 bases, with 14 bases between them. This CDR3 is built from 13 residues.

This chain's CDR3 is CASSRRDRGNEQYF. The CDR3 DNA reads as TGTGCCAGCAGCCGGCGGGACAGGGGGAATGAGCAGTACTTC. The chain employs TRBV14 and TRBJ2-7, with 11 bases lining up with TRBD1. Unmatched junction bases numbered 6, after V lost 4 bases and J lost 7 bases. The CDR3 covers 14 residues. CDR1 is SGHDN, CDR2 FVKESK, per germline.

The chain joins TRBV5-8 to TRBJ2-1, with 7 bases lining up with TRBD2. V shed 0 bases, J shed 9 bases, and the junction held 9 bases outside the gene matches. The germline V gene encodes CDR1 SGHTS and CDR2 YDEGEE. The CDR3 has 15 residues. CDR3 residues: CASSLELARGGEQFF. DNA of the CDR3: TGTGCCAGCAGCTTGGAACTAGCGCGGGGAGGTGAGCAGTTCTTC.

The J gene is TRBJ1-2, the V gene TRBV10-3, with D hard to call. This CDR3 has 13 amino acids. V shed 0 bases and J shed 8 bases, with 10 bases lying between them. Per the germline V gene, CDR1 is ENHRY and CDR2 is SYGVKD. The CDR3 sequence is CAISESGRGGYTF. The CDR3 nucleotides read TGTGCCATCAGTGAGTCAGGTCGCGGAGGCTACACCTTC.

This chain joins TRBV2 and TRBJ1-1; no reliable D call. CDR1 and CDR2 from the germline V gene are SNHLY and FYNNEI. V lost 2 bases, J lost 7 bases, and 5 bases lay in between. The CDR3 spans 11 residues. This chain's CDR3 is CASSEYSEAFF. CDR3 nucleotide sequence: TGTGCCAGCAGTGAATACAGTGAAGCTTTCTTT.

This clone occurred once. This sequence joins TRBV6-5 and TRBJ1-5; 7 bases fit TRBD1. The CDR3 spans 14 residues. V lost 6 bases and J lost 3; bases outside the gene matches: 5. Germline V lookup: CDR1 MNHEY, CDR2 SVGAGI. For the CDR3, the DNA is TGTGCCAGCAGAAAAGGGGGCTACAATCAGCCCCAGCATTTT. This encodes CASRKGGYNQPQHF.

The V and J genes are TRBV5-5 and TRBJ1-2; 7 bases match TRBD1. Trimming took 2 bases from V and 12 from J; bases not matched to a gene: 13. Per the germline V gene, CDR1 is SGHKS and CDR2 is YYEKEE (reference sequence). The CDR3 runs 14 residues. The CDR3, as DNA: TGTGCCAGCAGCTTATATTTGACAGGGAAAGGGGACACCTTC. It translates to CASSLYLTGKGDTF.

The chain has TRBV11-2 and TRBJ2-2; a possible D gene is TRBD1 (5 bases). The V and J ends lost 5 bases and 1 base respectively, with 14 bases between them. CDR1 is SGHAT and CDR2 is FQNNGV in the germline V gene. The CDR3 has 16 amino acids. The CDR3 bases are TGTGCCAGCAGCCTTGAATCCGGACAGAACACCGGGGAGCTGTTTTTT. Its protein product is CASSLESGQNTGELFF.

The CDR3 DNA sequence: TGTGCCACCCGCCTCCCCGGGACAGGGAACACTGAAGCTTTCTTT. Protein product: CATRLPGTGNTEAFF. The chain combines TRBV19 with TRBJ1-1; 8 nucleotides agree with TRBD1. The germline gives CDR1 LNHDA, CDR2 SQIVND (reference sequence). With V trimmed by 10 bases and J by 1 base, 11 bases remained unmatched. The CDR3 is made up of 15 amino acids.

This clone was counted a single time. One junction end does not reproduce the germline sequence, and a read error may be involved. The genes are TRBV12-3 or TRBV12-4 and TRBJ1-4; D gene unclear. The CDR3 runs to 11 residues. The CDR3 loop reads CASSKNMEPYF. The CDR3 nucleotides read TGTGCCAGCAGTAAAAACATGGAACCTTATTTT.

This chain links TRBV5-6 with TRBJ2-7, with D unresolved. Per germline, CDR1 SGHDT and CDR2 YYEEEE. Trimming shortened V by 0 bases and J by 1 base, and 5 bases separated the two germline ends. This CDR3 comprises 13 residues. CDR3 nucleotides: TGTGCCAGCAGCTTGGTAAGTTCCTACGAGCAGTACTTC. Its translation is CASSLVSSYEQYF. The full variable domain, with the rest looked up from reference TRBV5-6 and TRBJ2-7, is DAGVTQSPTHLIKTRGQQVTLRCSPKSGHDTVSWYQQALGQGPQFIFQYYEEEERQRGNFPDRFSGHQFPNYSSELNVNALLLGDSALYLCASSLVSSYEQYFGPGTRLTVT.